The present entry profiles one T cell receptor beta chain with its context. This entry comes from a study of blood T cell repertoires in COVID-19. At the level of the study: COVID-19 samples collected from the United States, Italy and Spain covered acute and convalescent phases.

V was clipped by 4 bases and J by 1 base, with 7 bases between them. CDR3 length equals 13 residues. From germline, CDR1 is LNHDA and CDR2 SQIVND (reference sequence). Data came from immunoSEQ multiplex PCR; TCRdb stores just in-frame clones and leaves some out. The sample carries fewer than 250,000 clones, approximately 90% recorded once. This TCR came from an older man with acute or convalescent COVID-19. The sequenced sample was peripheral blood. This chain uses TRBV19 with TRBJ1-1; D may be TRBD1 (5 bases). The CDR3 region has the DNA TGTGCCAGTAGTAACGACAGGAACACTGAAGCTTTCTTT. This codes for CASSNDRNTEAFF.